This T cell receptor beta chain is from a study of T cells in Graves' hyperthyroidism and ophthalmopathy. Findings and caveats of the study: Peripheral blood also featured most of the thyroid clonotypes expanded above 0.001.

RNA transcripts provided the source from which TCR beta CDR3 regions were amplified. When the TCR CDR3 underwent first-round RT-PCR, the HTBI primer set was used. One entry per CDR3 protein, called by TCRdb with MiXCR from the multiplex PCR reads. The sample gives hundreds of thousands of distinct CDR3 sequences, approximately 13% of which show up once; around a tenth is in the top ten. Exclusion criteria comprised uncontrolled infection, other autoimmune disease, pregnancy or lactation. Clinical symptoms, serum thyroxine, TRAb, thyroid ultrasound and orbital computed tomography informed diagnoses. The source of the PBMCs was 10 ml of fresh peripheral blood. This clonotype was counted a few times. Antigen: not known. The CDR3 extends over 15 amino acids. J lost 4 bases, V lost 1 base, and 7 bases had no gene match. The germline V gene encodes CDR1 LNHDA and CDR2 SQIVND (reference sequence).

V is TRBV19 and J is TRBJ2-7; 7 positions match TRBD2. Sequenced: blood. This TCR was recovered from a woman between 18 and 30 years old with Graves' hyperthyroidism. CDR3 DNA: TGTGCCAGTAGTATAGGAAGTGGCGGGGGATACGAGCAGTACTTC. Amino acids: CASSIGSGGGYEQYF.